A selection of T cell receptor beta chains follows, all from one sample in a study of lymphopenia after photon versus proton radiotherapy. Sequencing used immunoSEQ multiplex PCR; TCRdb keeps in-frame clones, though not all of them. This table has roughly 76,000 clones, about nine tenths appearing once. Here the sequenced sample was peripheral blood, taken from a patient treated with photon-based radiotherapy. Receptors were obtained from a woman in her thirties or forties with cholangiocarcinoma. Both conserved end residues are part of each CDR3. D genes are given only for firm matches. Only some rows state a clone size, as once, few, many or a class for expanded clones.

NA,TRBJ2-1,NA,TRBV27,TGTGCCAGCAGCCAAGGGAAGAGCTCCTACAATGAGCAGTTCTTC,CASSQGKSSYNEQFF
NA,TRBJ1-5,NA,TRBV10-3,TGTGCCTCCCGCCCAGTTAGCAATCAGCCCCAGCATTTT,CASRPVSNQPQHF
NA,TRBJ1-5,few,TRBV10-3,TGTGCCATCAGTGTGGGAGGAAACAATCAGCCCCAGCATTTT,CAISVGGNNQPQHF
NA,TRBJ2-1,NA,TRBV6-5,TGTGCCAGCAGTTCTCTGACAGCCCACAATGAGCAGTTCTTC,CASSSLTAHNEQFF
NA,TRBJ2-1,NA,TRBV29-1,TGCAGCGTTGAGTCGTTTGGCGGGACCACCTACAATGAGCAGTTCTTC,CSVESFGGTTYNEQFF
TRBD2,TRBJ2-7,NA,TRBV19,TGTGCCAGTAGTATAACGGGACTAGATTCTTACGAGCAGTACTTC,CASSITGLDSYEQYF
NA,TRBJ2-3,once,TRBV29-1,TGCAGCGTCGAGGGGGGCCGGACTAGCACAGATACGCAGTATTTT,CSVEGGRTSTDTQYF
NA,TRBJ2-2,NA,TRBV30,TGTGCCTGGTCCTGGGGGGGGGCCGCGGGGACCGGGGAGCTGTTTTTT,CAWSWGGAAGTGELFF
TRBD1,TRBJ2-7,few,TRBV27,TGTGCCAGCAGTCTATCCGCGGGACAGGGGGTCTCCTACGAGCAGTACTTC,CASSLSAGQGVSYEQYF
TRBD1,TRBJ2-1,NA,TRBV7-8,TGTGCCAGCAGCTTCCCCGGGACAGCTCACAATGAGCAGTTCTTC,CASSFPGTAHNEQFF
NA,TRBJ2-5,NA,TRBV27,TGTGCCAGCAGTCCCCGGGGTGCCCAAGAGACCCAGTACTTC,CASSPRGAQETQYF
TRBD1,TRBJ1-6,NA,TRBV30,TGTGCCTGGAGTGTCCGGACAGGGCGGGTGGGTCCCCTCCACTTT,CAWSVRTGRVGPLHF
NA,TRBJ1-2,NA,TRBV5-1,TGCGCCAGCAGCTCGGAGACAGGACCGTCTACTGGCTACACCTTC,CASSSETGPSTGYTF
NA,TRBJ1-1,NA,TRBV4-2,TGTGCCAGCAGCCAAGATCTACGAGAAGCTTTCTTT,CASSQDLREAFF
NA,TRBJ1-5,NA,TRBV27,TGTGCCAGCAGCAAGGGCTTTGGGTATAGCAATCAGCCCCAGCATTTT,CASSKGFGYSNQPQHF
NA,TRBJ1-2,NA,TRBV28,TGTGCCAGCAGTTTAGGCCTGCCTCGCCTGTCTAACTATGGCTACACCTTC,CASSLGLPRLSNYGYTF
TRBD1,TRBJ1-1,NA,TRBV6-1,TGTGCCAGCATGGGGGGCAGGGGGCTATCTGGTGAAGCTTTCTTT,CASMGGRGLSGEAFF
NA,TRBJ1-2,NA,TRBV7-6,TGTGCCACCTCGGAGGGAGGGGCGGGAGGCTACACCTTC,CATSEGGAGGYTF
NA,TRBJ1-1,NA,TRBV9,TGTGCCAGCAGCGTATCAGGGATAGGGACTGAAGCTTTCTTT,CASSVSGIGTEAFF
NA,TRBJ2-7,NA,TRBV6-5,TGTGCCAGCAGTTACTCGGGCGGGCGCTACGAGCAGTACTTC,CASSYSGGRYEQYF
TRBD1,TRBJ2-5,once,TRBV5-1,TGCGCCAGCAGCTCGGACAGGGGGTTTGGGTCCCAGTACTTC,CASSSDRGFGSQYF
TRBD2,TRBJ2-7,once,TRBV9,TGTGCCAGCAGCGCATCTAGCGGGGGGGCGTTCGAGCAGTACTTC,CASSASSGGAFEQYF
TRBD1,TRBJ2-1,NA,TRBV28,TGTGCCAGCAGTTTATACGGGACAGGGAGTATCAATGAGCAGTTCTTC,CASSLYGTGSINEQFF
NA,TRBJ2-1,NA,TRBV4-1,TGCGCCAGCAGCCAAGAATTGAGGGAACCCTACAATGAGCAGTTCTTC,CASSQELREPYNEQFF
TRBD2,TRBJ2-2,NA,TRBV5-8,TGTGCCAGCAGCTTGCGGTTACTAGCGGGGGGACCGAACACCGGGGAGCTGTTTTTT,CASSLRLLAGGPNTGELFF
TRBD1,TRBJ1-2,NA,TRBV10-2,TGCGCCAGCAGGCGGACAGGGCTTGGCTACACCTTC,CASRRTGLGYTF
TRBD2,TRBJ2-7,NA,TRBV5-6,TGTGCCAGCAGCCCGGGACTAGCGGGGGACTACGAGCAGTACTTC,CASSPGLAGDYEQYF
NA,TRBJ2-7,NA,TRBV2,TGTGCCAGCAGTGAAGTTCAGGCAGGGTCCTACGAGCAGTACTTC,CASSEVQAGSYEQYF
NA,TRBJ1-1,NA,TRBV7-2,TGTGCCAGCATCACTACCGAAGCAAACACTGAAGCTTTCTTT,CASITTEANTEAFF
NA,TRBJ1-1,once,TRBV6-1,TGTGCCAGCACTATAGGGTACACTGAAGCTTTCTTT,CASTIGYTEAFF
NA,TRBJ1-2,NA,TRBV6-5,TGTGCCAGCAGACTACGAGGGGTCTATGGCTACACCTTC,CASRLRGVYGYTF
TRBD1,TRBJ1-3,NA,TRBV5-1,TGCGCCAGCAGCTTGGGATCAGGGGGTAATACTGGAAACACCATATATTTT,CASSLGSGGNTGNTIYF
NA,TRBJ1-2,NA,TRBV5-4,TGTGCCAGCACCCCGGAAAGTGCTTCAAACTATGGCTACACCTTC,CASTPESASNYGYTF
NA,TRBJ2-1,once,TRBV2,TGTGCCAGCAGTGTCCTAGCGCCTCACAATGAGCAGTTCTTC,CASSVLAPHNEQFF
TRBD1,TRBJ1-5,NA,TRBV7-9,TGTGCCAGCGTGCCGACAGGGCGCAATCAGCCCCAGCATTTT,CASVPTGRNQPQHF
NA,TRBJ2-7,NA,TRBV10-3,TGTGCCATCAGTGACCCGTTGAGAGGGGCCCGGAGGTACGAGCAGTACTTC,CAISDPLRGARRYEQYF
NA,TRBJ1-3,NA,TRBV6-5,TGTGCCAGCAGTTACTCGGGCAGGGGCACTGGAAACACCATATATTTT,CASSYSGRGTGNTIYF
TRBD1,TRBJ1-2,NA,TRBV19,TGTGCCAGTAGTACCCGGGACAGGATCTATGGCTACACCTTC,CASSTRDRIYGYTF
TRBD1,TRBJ1-4,NA,TRBV19,TGTGCCAGTAGTCCAGAAGACAGGGACGATGAAAAACTGTTTTTT,CASSPEDRDDEKLFF
NA,TRBJ1-3,NA,TRBV30,TGTGCCTGGAGTACGGTCGGGAGCTCTGGAAACACCATATATTTT,CAWSTVGSSGNTIYF
NA,TRBJ2-7,once,TRBV27,TGTGCCAGCAGTTTAAAGCGGGCCTCCTACGAGCAGTACTTC,CASSLKRASYEQYF
NA,TRBJ2-7,NA,TRBV7-2,TGTGCCAGCAGCTTACCAGATTTGCCTTTCTACGAGCAGTACTTC,CASSLPDLPFYEQYF
NA,TRBJ1-2,NA,TRBV5-5,TGTGCCAGCAGCTTGGCGCAGGGGCAGGTCTATGGCTACACCTTC,CASSLAQGQVYGYTF
TRBD2,TRBJ2-1,NA,TRBV7-3,TGTGCCAGCAGCCCAGGCTCTAGCGGGGGAGAGCAGTTCTTC,CASSPGSSGGEQFF
NA,TRBJ2-7,NA,TRBV4-3,TGCGCCAGCAGCCAGACACTAGAAGGCGGCTACGAGCAGTACTTC,CASSQTLEGGYEQYF
TRBD1,TRBJ1-2,once,TRBV5-1,TGCGCCAGCAGCTGGACTACAGGGGGAGAGGATGGCTACACCTTC,CASSWTTGGEDGYTF
NA,TRBJ2-7,NA,TRBV6-1,TGTGCCTCGTCCCTAGGGGTCTACGAGCAGTACTTC,CASSLGVYEQYF
NA,TRBJ1-3,NA,TRBV19,TGTGCCAGTAGTATGGGGAACTCTGGAAACACCATATATTTT,CASSMGNSGNTIYF